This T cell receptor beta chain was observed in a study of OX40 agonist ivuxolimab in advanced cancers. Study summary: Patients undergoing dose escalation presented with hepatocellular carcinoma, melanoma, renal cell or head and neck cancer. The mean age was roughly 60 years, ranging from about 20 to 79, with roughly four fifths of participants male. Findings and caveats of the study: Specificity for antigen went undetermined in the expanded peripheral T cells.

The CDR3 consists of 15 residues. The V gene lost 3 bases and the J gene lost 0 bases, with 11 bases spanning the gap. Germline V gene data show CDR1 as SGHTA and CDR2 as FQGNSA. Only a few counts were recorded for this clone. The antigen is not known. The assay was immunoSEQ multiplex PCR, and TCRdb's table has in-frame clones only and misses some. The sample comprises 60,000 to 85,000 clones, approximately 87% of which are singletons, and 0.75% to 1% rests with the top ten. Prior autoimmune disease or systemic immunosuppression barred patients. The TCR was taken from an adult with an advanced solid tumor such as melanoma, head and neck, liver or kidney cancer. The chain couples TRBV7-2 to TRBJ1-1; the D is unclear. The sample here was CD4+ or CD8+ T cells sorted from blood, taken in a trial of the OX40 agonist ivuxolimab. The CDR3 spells CASSFSGIVNTEAFF. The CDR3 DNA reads TGTGCCAGCAGCTTCTCCGGGATAGTGAACACTGAAGCTTTCTTT.